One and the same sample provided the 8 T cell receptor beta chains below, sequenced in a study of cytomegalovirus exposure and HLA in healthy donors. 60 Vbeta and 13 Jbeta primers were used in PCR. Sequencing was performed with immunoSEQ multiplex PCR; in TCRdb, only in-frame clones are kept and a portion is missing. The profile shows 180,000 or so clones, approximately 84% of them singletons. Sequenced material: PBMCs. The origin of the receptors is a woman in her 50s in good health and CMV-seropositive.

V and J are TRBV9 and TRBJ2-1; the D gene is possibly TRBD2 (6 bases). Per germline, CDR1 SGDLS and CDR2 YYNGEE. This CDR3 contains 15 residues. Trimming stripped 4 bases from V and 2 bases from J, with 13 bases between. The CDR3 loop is CASSPKDYPYNEQFF. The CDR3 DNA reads TGTGCCAGCAGCCCAAAGGACTACCCCTACAATGAGCAGTTCTTC. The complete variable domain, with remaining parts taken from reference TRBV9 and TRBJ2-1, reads DSGVTQTPKHLITATGQRVTLRCSPRSGDLSVYWYQQSLDQGLQFLIQYYNGEERAKGNILERFSAQQFPDLHSELNLSSLELGDSALYFCASSPKDYPYNEQFFGPGTRLTVL.

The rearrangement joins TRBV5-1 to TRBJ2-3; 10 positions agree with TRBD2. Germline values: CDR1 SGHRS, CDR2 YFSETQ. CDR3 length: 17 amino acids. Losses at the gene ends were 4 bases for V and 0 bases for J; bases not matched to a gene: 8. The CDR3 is CASSPRLAGDSTDTQYF. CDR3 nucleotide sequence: TGCGCCAGCAGCCCCAGACTAGCGGGTGATAGCACAGATACGCAGTATTTT.

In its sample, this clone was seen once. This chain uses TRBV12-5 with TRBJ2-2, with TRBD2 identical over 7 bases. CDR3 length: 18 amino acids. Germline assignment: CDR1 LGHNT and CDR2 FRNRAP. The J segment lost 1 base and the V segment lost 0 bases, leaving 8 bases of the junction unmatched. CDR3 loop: CASGLVNPGGGNTGELFF. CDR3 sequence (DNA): TGTGCTAGTGGTTTGGTAAACCCCGGCGGGGGGAACACCGGGGAGCTGTTTTTT.

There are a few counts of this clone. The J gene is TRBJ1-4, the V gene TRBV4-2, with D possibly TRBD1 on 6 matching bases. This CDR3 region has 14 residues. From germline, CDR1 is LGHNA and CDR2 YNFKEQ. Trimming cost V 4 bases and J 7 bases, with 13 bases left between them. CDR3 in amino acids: CASSRGQFGEKLFF. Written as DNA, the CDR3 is TGTGCCAGCAGCCGAGGACAGTTTGGTGAAAAACTGTTTTTT.

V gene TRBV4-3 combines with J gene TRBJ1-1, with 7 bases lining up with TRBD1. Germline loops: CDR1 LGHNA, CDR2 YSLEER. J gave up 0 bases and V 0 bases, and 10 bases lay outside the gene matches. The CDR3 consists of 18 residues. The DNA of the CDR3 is TGCGCCAGCAGCCAAGACCTCCGGGACAGACCCATGAACACTGAAGCTTTCTTT. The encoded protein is CASSQDLRDRPMNTEAFF.

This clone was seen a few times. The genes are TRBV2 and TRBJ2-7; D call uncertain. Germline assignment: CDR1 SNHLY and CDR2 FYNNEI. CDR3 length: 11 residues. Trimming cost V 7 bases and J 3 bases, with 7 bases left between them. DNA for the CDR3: TGTGCCAGCAACTACAACTACGAGCAGTACTTC. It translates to CASNYNYEQYF.

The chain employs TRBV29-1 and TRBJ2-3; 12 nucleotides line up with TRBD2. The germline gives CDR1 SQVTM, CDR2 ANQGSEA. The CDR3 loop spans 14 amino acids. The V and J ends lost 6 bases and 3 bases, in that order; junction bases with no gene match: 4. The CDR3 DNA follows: TGCAGCGTGCCGACTAGCGGGGGAACAGATACGCAGTATTTT. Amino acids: CSVPTSGGTDTQYF.

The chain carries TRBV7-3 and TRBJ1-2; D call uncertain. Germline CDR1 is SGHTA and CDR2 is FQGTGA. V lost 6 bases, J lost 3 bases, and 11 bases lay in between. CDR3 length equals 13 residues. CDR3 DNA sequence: TGTGCCAGCAGTCCGGGCGGGCACTATGGCTACACCTTC. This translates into CASSPGGHYGYTF.